This T cell receptor (beta chain) is from a study of T cells in tumors after PD-1 blockade. Study-level background: Either cemiplimab 350 mg every 2 weeks or pembrolizumab 200 mg every 3 weeks was given. Regarding the study as a whole: Peripheral recruitment is suggested, as some novel exhausted tumor clones were in pre-treatment blood.

The CDR3 contains 15 residues. CDR1 and CDR2 from the germline V gene are MNHEY and SVGAGI. The V gene lost 6 bases and the J gene lost 9 bases, with 21 bases spanning the gap. TCRdb's copy holds only in-frame clones and misses some; the assay was immunoSEQ multiplex PCR. The repertoire holds about 25,000 clones, with roughly 80% as singletons. With respect to this clone: Its specificity is unknown.

The source was PBMCs, collected after anti-PD-1 treatment. The chain uses TRBV6-5 and TRBJ1-5; a weak D match, TRBD1 (5 bases). The receptor was isolated from a human donor with basal cell carcinoma. CDR3 in DNA: TGTGCCAGCAGAGCCCGGCGAGGGGCCGATGGGCCCCAGCATTTT. Translation: CASRARRGADGPQHF.